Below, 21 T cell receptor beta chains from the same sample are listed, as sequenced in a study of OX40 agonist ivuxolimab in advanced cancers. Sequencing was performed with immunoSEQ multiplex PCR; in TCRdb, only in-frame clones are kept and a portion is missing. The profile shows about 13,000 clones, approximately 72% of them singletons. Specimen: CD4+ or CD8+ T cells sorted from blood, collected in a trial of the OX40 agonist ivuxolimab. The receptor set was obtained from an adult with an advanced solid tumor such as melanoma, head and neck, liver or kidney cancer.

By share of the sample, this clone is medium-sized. CDR3 sequence: CATSIGRESYEQYF. CDR3 coding DNA: TGTGCCACCAGCATTGGGCGGGAGTCCTACGAGCAGTACTTC. J is TRBJ2-7 and V is TRBV15; 7 positions agree with TRBD2. CDR1 and CDR2 (germline): LNHNV, YYDKDF (reference sequence). V trimming: 4 bases; J trimming: 1 base; junction bases outside the gene matches: 4. The CDR3 totals 14 residues.

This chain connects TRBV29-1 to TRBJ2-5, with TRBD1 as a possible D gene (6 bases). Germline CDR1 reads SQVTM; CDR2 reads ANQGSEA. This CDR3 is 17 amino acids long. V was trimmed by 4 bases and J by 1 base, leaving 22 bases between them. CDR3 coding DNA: TGCAGCGTTGTCCATTGGGGGTCAGGGGCATTCCAAGAGACCCAGTACTTC. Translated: CSVVHWGSGAFQETQYF.

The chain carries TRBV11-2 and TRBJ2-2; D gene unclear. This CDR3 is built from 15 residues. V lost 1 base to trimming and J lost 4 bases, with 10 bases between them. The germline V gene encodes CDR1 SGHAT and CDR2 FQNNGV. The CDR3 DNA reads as TGTGCCAGCAGCTTAGCTGGGTGGGGCACCGGGGAGCTGTTTTTT. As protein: CASSLAGWGTGELFF.

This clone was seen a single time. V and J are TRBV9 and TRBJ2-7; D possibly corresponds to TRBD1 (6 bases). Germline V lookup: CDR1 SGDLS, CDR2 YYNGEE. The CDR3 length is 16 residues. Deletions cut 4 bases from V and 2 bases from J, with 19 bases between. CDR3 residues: CASSLIRSWGPYEQYF. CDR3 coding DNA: TGTGCCAGCAGCTTGATCCGGTCGTGGGGGCCCTACGAGCAGTACTTC.

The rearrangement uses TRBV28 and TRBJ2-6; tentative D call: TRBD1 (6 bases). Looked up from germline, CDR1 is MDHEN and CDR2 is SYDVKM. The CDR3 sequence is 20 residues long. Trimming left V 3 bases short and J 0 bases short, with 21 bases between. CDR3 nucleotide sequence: TGTGCCAGCAGTTTTGGAGGTGGGGACAAACGGTTCTCTGGGGCCAACGTCCTGACTTTC. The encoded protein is CASSFGGGDKRFSGANVLTF.

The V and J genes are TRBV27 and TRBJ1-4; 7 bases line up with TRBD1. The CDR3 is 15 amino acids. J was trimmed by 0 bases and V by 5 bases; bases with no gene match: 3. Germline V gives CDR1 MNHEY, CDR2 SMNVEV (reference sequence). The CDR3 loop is CASSGTVPTNEKLFF. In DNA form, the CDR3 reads TGTGCCAGCAGTGGGACAGTACCAACTAATGAAAAACTGTTTTTT.

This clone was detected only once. In nucleotides, the CDR3 is TGTGCCAGCAGCTTGTTAGATTCCCACGAGCAGTACTTC. This gives the protein CASSLLDSHEQYF. This rearrangement joins TRBV5-6 to TRBJ2-7; D uncertain. Germline loops: CDR1 SGHDT, CDR2 YYEEEE. V was pared by 1 base and J by 5 bases, with 10 bases between. This CDR3 is built from 13 residues.

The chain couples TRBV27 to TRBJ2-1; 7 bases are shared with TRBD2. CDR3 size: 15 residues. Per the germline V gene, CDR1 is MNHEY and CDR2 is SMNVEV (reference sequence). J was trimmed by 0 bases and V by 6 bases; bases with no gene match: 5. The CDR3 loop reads CASSPGGSSYNEQFF. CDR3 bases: TGTGCCAGCAGCCCGGGGGGTAGCTCCTACAATGAGCAGTTCTTC.

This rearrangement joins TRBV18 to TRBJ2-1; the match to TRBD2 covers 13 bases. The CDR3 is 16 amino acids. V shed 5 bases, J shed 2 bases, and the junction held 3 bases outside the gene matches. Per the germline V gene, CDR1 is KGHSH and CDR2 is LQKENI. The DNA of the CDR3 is TGTGCCAGCTCATATGGGACTAGCGGGACCTACAATGAGCAGTTCTTC. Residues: CASSYGTSGTYNEQFF.

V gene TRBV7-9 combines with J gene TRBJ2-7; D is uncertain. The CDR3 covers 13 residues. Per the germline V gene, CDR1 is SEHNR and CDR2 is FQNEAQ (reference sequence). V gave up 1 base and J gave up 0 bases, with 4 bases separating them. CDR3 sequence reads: CASSLGNSYEQYF. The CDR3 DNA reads TGTGCCAGCAGCTTAGGAAACTCCTACGAGCAGTACTTC.

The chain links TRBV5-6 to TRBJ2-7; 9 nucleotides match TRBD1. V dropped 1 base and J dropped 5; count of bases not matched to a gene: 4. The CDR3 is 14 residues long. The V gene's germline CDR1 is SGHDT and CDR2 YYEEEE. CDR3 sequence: CASSLTGGYNEQYF. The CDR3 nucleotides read TGTGCCAGCAGCTTGACAGGGGGCTACAACGAGCAGTACTTC.

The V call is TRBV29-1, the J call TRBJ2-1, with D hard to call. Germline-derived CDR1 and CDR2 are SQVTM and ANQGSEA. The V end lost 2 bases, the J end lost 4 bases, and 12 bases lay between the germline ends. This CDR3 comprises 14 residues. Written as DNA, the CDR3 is TGCAGCGTTGAATCTGGGGAAGATTACAATGAGCAGTTCTTC. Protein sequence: CSVESGEDYNEQFF.

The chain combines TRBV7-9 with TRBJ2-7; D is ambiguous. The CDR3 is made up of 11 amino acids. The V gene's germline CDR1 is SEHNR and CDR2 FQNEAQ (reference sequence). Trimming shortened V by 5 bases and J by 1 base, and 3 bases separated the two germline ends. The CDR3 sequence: CASSPSYEQYF. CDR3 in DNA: TGTGCCAGCAGCCCGTCCTACGAGCAGTACTTC.

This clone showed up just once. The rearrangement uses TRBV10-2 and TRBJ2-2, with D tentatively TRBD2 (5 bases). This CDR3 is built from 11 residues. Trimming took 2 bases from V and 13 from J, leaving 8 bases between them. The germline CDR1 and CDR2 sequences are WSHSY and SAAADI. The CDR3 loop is CASSEEGGLFF. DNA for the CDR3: TGCGCCAGCAGTGAGGAGGGTGGGCTGTTTTTT.

The CDR3 region is CASSLVAINEQFF. CDR3 DNA sequence: TGTGCCAGCAGCTTAGTCGCAATAAATGAGCAGTTCTTC. J is TRBJ2-1 and V is TRBV7-8; the D is unclear. In germline, CDR1 is SGHVS, CDR2 FQNEAQ. This CDR3 has 13 amino acids. V was cut by 1 base and J by 7 bases, with 8 bases left in between.

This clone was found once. The CDR3 sequence: CASSLGRMDTEAFF. DNA for the CDR3: TGTGCCAGCAGCTTAGGGAGGATGGACACTGAAGCTTTCTTT. This chain uses TRBV7-9 with TRBJ1-1; D ambiguous. Trimming took 1 base from V and 3 from J, leaving 9 bases between them. Per the germline V gene, CDR1 is SEHNR and CDR2 is FQNEAQ (reference sequence). CDR3 size: 14 residues.

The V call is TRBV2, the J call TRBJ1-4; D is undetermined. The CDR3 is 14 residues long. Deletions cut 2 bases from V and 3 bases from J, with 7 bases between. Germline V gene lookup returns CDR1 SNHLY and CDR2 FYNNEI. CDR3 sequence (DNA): TGTGCCAGCAGTGAATTCGTCGCTAATGAAAAACTGTTTTTT. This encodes CASSEFVANEKLFF.

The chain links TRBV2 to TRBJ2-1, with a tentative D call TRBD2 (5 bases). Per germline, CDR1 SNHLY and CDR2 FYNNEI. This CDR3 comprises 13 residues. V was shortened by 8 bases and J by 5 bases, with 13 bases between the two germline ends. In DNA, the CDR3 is TGTGCCAGCGCTTGGGGAGCCAACAATGAGCAGTTCTTC. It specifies CASAWGANNEQFF.

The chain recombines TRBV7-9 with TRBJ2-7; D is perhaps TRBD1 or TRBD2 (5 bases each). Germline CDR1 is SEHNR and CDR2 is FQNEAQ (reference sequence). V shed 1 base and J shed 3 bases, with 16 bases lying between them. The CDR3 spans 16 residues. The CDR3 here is CASSLGMGENNYEQYF. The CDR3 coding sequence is TGTGCCAGCAGCTTAGGAATGGGGGAGAACAACTACGAGCAGTACTTC.

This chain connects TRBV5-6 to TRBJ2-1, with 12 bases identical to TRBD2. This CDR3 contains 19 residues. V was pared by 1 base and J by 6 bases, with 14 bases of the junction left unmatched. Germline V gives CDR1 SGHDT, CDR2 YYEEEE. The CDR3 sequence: CASSLRGRLAGGPSNEQFF. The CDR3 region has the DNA TGTGCCAGCAGCTTGAGGGGGCGTCTAGCGGGAGGGCCGTCCAATGAGCAGTTCTTC.

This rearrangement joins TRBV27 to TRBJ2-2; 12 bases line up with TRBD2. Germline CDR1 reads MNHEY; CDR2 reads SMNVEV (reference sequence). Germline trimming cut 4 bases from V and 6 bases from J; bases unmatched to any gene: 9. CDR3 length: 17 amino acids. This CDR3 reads CASSSWGLAGGPGELFF. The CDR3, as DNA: TGTGCCAGCAGTTCCTGGGGGCTAGCGGGAGGGCCCGGGGAGCTGTTTTTT.